The 14 T cell receptor beta chains given below trace back to one sample, sequenced in a study of blood T cells in healthy people across ages. Through a sample-barcoded 5' primer and a J-beta primer mix, a second PCR was run for roughly 6 to 12 cycles. TCRdb reprocessed the 5' RACE reads via MiXCR and lists one record per CDR3 protein. Of 1,800,000 or so distinct CDR3 sequences listed, around 42% are singletons. Sequencing used blood. The receptors come from a human donor in good health.

This clonotype has only a few counts. The genes are TRBV4-2 and TRBJ1-5, with no clear D. CDR1 and CDR2 from the germline V gene are LGHNA and YNFKEQ. The CDR3 runs to 16 residues. V was shortened by 0 bases and J by 1 base, with 10 bases between the two germline ends. CDR3 amino acids: CASSQDGGLSNQPQHF. The DNA for the CDR3 is TGTGCCAGCAGCCAAGACGGCGGGCTGAGCAATCAGCCCCAGCATTTT.

This clonotype came up many times. The rearrangement uses TRBV27 and TRBJ2-7, with D possibly matching TRBD1 (6 bases). Between the trimmed V and J ends, which lost 5 bases and 5 bases, there was a span of 10 bases. The CDR3 totals 12 residues. Germline lookup yields CDR1 MNHEY and CDR2 SMNVEV (reference sequence). The CDR3 region is CASSPDRNEQYF. In DNA form, the CDR3 reads TGTGCCAGCAGTCCAGACAGGAACGAGCAGTACTTC.

This chain uses TRBV5-5 with TRBJ2-5; 11 bases are shared with TRBD2. With V trimmed by 4 bases and J by 3 bases, 8 bases remained unmatched. The germline CDR1 and CDR2 sequences are SGHKS and YYEKEE (reference sequence). The CDR3 has 16 residues. The CDR3 sequence is CASSTYLLAGEETQYF. The CDR3, as DNA: TGTGCCAGCAGCACCTATTTACTAGCGGGGGAAGAGACCCAGTACTTC.

This clonotype has more than one count but fewer than ten. The chain couples TRBV11-2 to TRBJ1-2; a weak D match, TRBD1 (5 bases). Trimming pared 1 base from V and 4 bases from J, leaving 13 bases between. The CDR3 sequence is 15 residues long. Germline CDR1 reads SGHAT; CDR2 reads FQNNGV. The CDR3 loop reads CASSLVIGGIYGYTF. CDR3 DNA sequence: TGTGCCAGCAGCTTAGTTATTGGGGGGATCTATGGCTACACCTTC.

This chain joins TRBV10-3 and TRBJ2-2, with 7 bases fitting TRBD1. Germline V CDR1 and CDR2: ENHRY, SYGVKD. V shed 5 bases and J 3 bases; nucleotides not matched to a gene: 3. The CDR3 loop spans 14 amino acids. In DNA, the CDR3 is TGTGCCATCAGTACAGGGGACGACACCGGGGAGCTGTTTTTT. Translation gives CAISTGDDTGELFF.

The chain employs TRBV5-1 and TRBJ2-7; weak D call: TRBD2 (6 bases). Trimming stripped 4 bases from V and 2 bases from J, with 16 bases between. The CDR3 is made up of 15 amino acids. The V gene's germline CDR1 is SGHRS and CDR2 YFSETQ. The CDR3 spells CASSALGTDAYEQYF. The CDR3, as DNA: TGCGCCAGCAGCGCACTCGGGACTGACGCCTACGAGCAGTACTTC.

The chain is built from TRBV12-5 and TRBJ2-5, with 7 positions matching TRBD2. This CDR3 spans 14 amino acids. The V gene's germline CDR1 is LGHNT and CDR2 FRNRAP. Trimming removed 6 bases from V and 5 bases from J; junction bases left unmatched: 9. DNA for the CDR3: TGTGCTAGTGGAAACGGCGGTAGCGGGGAGACCCAGTACTTC. Residues: CASGNGGSGETQYF.

Written as DNA, the CDR3 is TGTGCCAGCGTACGGGCCAGGGGGGCAGGGGGAGAGACCCAGTACTTC. The encoded protein is CASVRARGAGGETQYF. This chain connects TRBV2 to TRBJ2-5, with D possibly being TRBD1 (7 bases). V lost 8 bases, J lost 4 bases, and 23 bases lay in between. Germline V gives CDR1 SNHLY, CDR2 FYNNEI. The CDR3 is made up of 16 amino acids.

In this sample, this clonotype turned up a few times. The chain uses TRBV28 and TRBJ2-1, with TRBD2 matching over 10 bases. J gave up 14 bases and V 6 bases, and 16 bases lay outside the gene matches. Germline V gives CDR1 MDHEN, CDR2 SYDVKM. This CDR3 has 15 amino acids. The CDR3 here is CASSRRGGAGGIKFF. The CDR3 DNA reads as TGTGCCAGCAGCCGTCGCGGAGGAGCGGGGGGGATTAAGTTCTTC. The full variable domain, rest sourced from reference TRBV28 and TRBJ2-1, is DVKVTQSSRYLVKRTGEKVFLECVQDMDHENMFWYRQDPGLGLRLIYFSYDVKMKEKGDIPEGYSVSREKKERFSLILESASTNQTSMYLCASSRRGGAGGIKFFGPGTRLTVL.

This clonotype was found many times. The chain links TRBV29-1 to TRBJ2-5; D ambiguous. The CDR3 sequence is 12 residues long. The V end lost 4 bases, the J end lost 5 bases, and 11 bases lay between the germline ends. The germline gives CDR1 SQVTM, CDR2 ANQGSEA. This chain's CDR3 is CSVGGMGETQYF. The CDR3 nucleotides are TGCAGCGTTGGTGGTATGGGGGAGACCCAGTACTTC.

This clonotype came up a few times. Here the CDR3 reads CSAIGTNNEQFF. CDR3 coding DNA: TGCAGTGCTATTGGGACGAACAATGAGCAGTTCTTC. The chain couples TRBV20-1 to TRBJ2-1; D may be TRBD1 or TRBD2 (5 bases each). There are 12 residues in the CDR3. CDR1 DFQATT and CDR2 SNEGSKA come from the germline V gene (reference sequence). Between the trimmed V and J ends, which lost 4 bases and 5 bases, there was a span of 9 bases.

The gene calls are TRBV4-3 and TRBJ1-2; tentatively, D is TRBD1 (6 bases). The CDR3 sequence is 17 residues long. CDR1 is LGHNA, CDR2 YSLEER, per germline. V gave up 0 bases and J gave up 4 bases, with 18 bases separating them. CDR3 residues: CASSQDQIGGLSYGYTF. CDR3 DNA: TGCGCCAGCAGCCAAGATCAGATTGGGGGGCTTAGCTATGGCTACACCTTC.

In this sample, this clonotype turned up a few times. The V gene is TRBV4-1, the J gene TRBJ2-3; 10 bases agree with TRBD2. Germline CDR1 is MGHRA and CDR2 is YSYEKL. Germline trimming cut 0 bases from V and 2 bases from J; bases unmatched to any gene: 8. This CDR3 has 18 residues. CDR3 DNA sequence: TGCGCCAGCAGCCAAGAAGGGAGCGGGGGGGCGAACACAGATACGCAGTATTTT. Its protein product is CASSQEGSGGANTDTQYF.

The sample holds a few counts of this clonotype. V is TRBV20-1 and J is TRBJ1-5, with 9 nucleotides matching TRBD1. Germline V gives CDR1 DFQATT, CDR2 SNEGSKA (reference sequence). The ends lost 7 bases at V and 5 bases at J; junction bases unmatched: 9. CDR3 length: 14 amino acids. The CDR3 DNA is TGCAGTGTATCCGGGACAGGGTACTATCAGCCCCAGCATTTT. Amino acids: CSVSGTGYYQPQHF.